The rows below give T cell receptor beta chains drawn from one sample of a study of T cell changes during pregnancy in multiple sclerosis. Using immunoSEQ multiplex PCR, the repertoire was profiled, and TCRdb retains in-frame clones only, with some absent. The sample records about 17,000 clones, roughly 80% being singletons. The sample consisted of CD8+ T cells from peripheral blood mononuclear cells, taken in the third trimester of pregnancy. The receptors stem from a female donor in good health, enrolled as a control in a pregnancy study. Both conserved end residues are part of each CDR3. A D gene is named only where the DNA matches it firmly. The size field is filled for only some rows; it gives once, few, many or a size class.

J gene: TRBJ1-1; V gene: TRBV27; D gene: -; CDR3 length: 13; clone size: -; CDR3 DNA: TGTGCCAGCAGTTTCGGGGGAAGCTCTGAAGCTTTCTTT; CDR3 protein: CASSFGGSSEAFF
J gene: TRBJ2-7; V gene: TRBV4-3; D gene: TRBD2; CDR3 length: 16; clone size: -; CDR3 DNA: TGCGCCAGCAGCCAAGATAGGGGGACTAGCGGGTACGAGCAGTACTTC; CDR3 protein: CASSQDRGTSGYEQYF
J gene: TRBJ2-1; V gene: TRBV7-8; D gene: TRBD2; CDR3 length: 15; clone size: -; CDR3 DNA: TGTGCCAGCAGCCCCCGTTACATAGCGGGTGGTGAGCAGTTCTTC; CDR3 protein: CASSPRYIAGGEQFF
J gene: TRBJ2-7; V gene: TRBV28; D gene: -; CDR3 length: 14; clone size: -; CDR3 DNA: TGTGCCAGCAGCCGTACAGGGTTGGGCTACGAGCAGTACTTC; CDR3 protein: CASSRTGLGYEQYF
J gene: TRBJ2-7; V gene: TRBV7-2; D gene: TRBD2; CDR3 length: 16; clone size: once; CDR3 DNA: TGTGCCAGCAGCGAGGGACTAGCGGGGGGTTTAAGCGAGCAGTACTTC; CDR3 protein: CASSEGLAGGLSEQYF
J gene: TRBJ1-4; V gene: TRBV6-1; D gene: TRBD1; CDR3 length: 15; clone size: once; CDR3 DNA: TGTGCCACCGCGGGACAGGGCCGGTTTAATGAAAAACTGTTTTTT; CDR3 protein: CATAGQGRFNEKLFF
J gene: TRBJ2-1; V gene: TRBV5-6; D gene: -; CDR3 length: 15; clone size: -; CDR3 DNA: TGTGCCAGCAGCTCCGGGACAATTATCTACAATGAGCAGTTCTTC; CDR3 protein: CASSSGTIIYNEQFF
J gene: TRBJ1-4; V gene: TRBV2; D gene: -; CDR3 length: 16; clone size: -; CDR3 DNA: TGTGCCAGCAGTGAAGAAGGAACGGGGGTCGGTGAAAAACTGTTTTTT; CDR3 protein: CASSEEGTGVGEKLFF
J gene: TRBJ2-7; V gene: TRBV7-9; D gene: -; CDR3 length: 13; clone size: -; CDR3 DNA: TGTGCCAGCAGCTTAGGGGCGTCCGGCGAGCAGTACTTC; CDR3 protein: CASSLGASGEQYF
J gene: TRBJ2-3; V gene: TRBV13; D gene: -; CDR3 length: 15; clone size: -; CDR3 DNA: TGTGCCAGCAGCTCAGTTAGGGGGAGCACAGATACGCAGTATTTT; CDR3 protein: CASSSVRGSTDTQYF
J gene: TRBJ2-5; V gene: TRBV19; D gene: TRBD1; CDR3 length: 16; clone size: -; CDR3 DNA: TGTGCCAGTAGGACAGGGGGCCAAATTTCGGGAGAGACCCAGTACTTC; CDR3 protein: CASRTGGQISGETQYF
J gene: TRBJ2-1; V gene: TRBV6-1; D gene: -; CDR3 length: 15; clone size: -; CDR3 DNA: TGTGCCAGCAGTGAAAGGGTAGCGCCCTACAATGAGCAGTTCTTC; CDR3 protein: CASSERVAPYNEQFF
J gene: TRBJ2-1; V gene: TRBV7-6; D gene: TRBD2; CDR3 length: 16; clone size: -; CDR3 DNA: TGTGCCAGCAGCTTAGGTCGCGGGAGCTCCTACAATGAGCAGTTCTTC; CDR3 protein: CASSLGRGSSYNEQFF
J gene: TRBJ2-7; V gene: TRBV7-6; D gene: TRBD2; CDR3 length: 17; clone size: -; CDR3 DNA: TGTGCCAGCAGCTTGCGGGGGGGTGGACGAAGCTCCTACGAGCAGTACTTC; CDR3 protein: CASSLRGGGRSSYEQYF
J gene: TRBJ2-3; V gene: TRBV4-2; D gene: TRBD2; CDR3 length: 15; clone size: -; CDR3 DNA: TGTGCCAGCAGCTTCACCCTCGGGGGGACAGATACGCAGTATTTT; CDR3 protein: CASSFTLGGTDTQYF
J gene: TRBJ1-2; V gene: TRBV14; D gene: -; CDR3 length: 14; clone size: -; CDR3 DNA: TGTGCCAGCAGCCCCTGGGAGGGGGACTATGGCTACACCTTC; CDR3 protein: CASSPWEGDYGYTF
J gene: TRBJ1-2; V gene: TRBV27; D gene: -; CDR3 length: 14; clone size: few; CDR3 DNA: TGTGCCAGCAGTTTATCGCCAGGGAACTATGGCTACACCTTC; CDR3 protein: CASSLSPGNYGYTF
J gene: TRBJ1-2; V gene: TRBV9; D gene: -; CDR3 length: 12; clone size: -; CDR3 DNA: TGTGCCAGCAGCGCTTTCGTCGGTGGCTACACCTTC; CDR3 protein: CASSAFVGGYTF
J gene: TRBJ2-7; V gene: TRBV16; D gene: -; CDR3 length: 14; clone size: few; CDR3 DNA: TGTGCCAGCAGCCACGCCGAACTTACCTACGAGCAGTACTTC; CDR3 protein: CASSHAELTYEQYF
J gene: TRBJ1-1; V gene: TRBV19; D gene: TRBD1; CDR3 length: 18; clone size: -; CDR3 DNA: TGTGCCAGTAGTATAGGACTGGGCAGGGGGAAGATGAACACTGAAGCTTTCTTT; CDR3 protein: CASSIGLGRGKMNTEAFF
J gene: TRBJ2-3; V gene: TRBV7-9; D gene: -; CDR3 length: 15; clone size: few; CDR3 DNA: TGTGCCAGCAGCCCTCCGGGAACAACCACAGATACGCAGTATTTT; CDR3 protein: CASSPPGTTTDTQYF
J gene: TRBJ2-7; V gene: TRBV27; D gene: -; CDR3 length: 14; clone size: -; CDR3 DNA: TGTGCCAGCAGAGAAACAGGGATGAACGACGAGCAGTACTTC; CDR3 protein: CASRETGMNDEQYF